Given below is one T cell receptor beta chain in context. What it binds is unknown. These data originate in a study of CD8+CD57+ T cells in acquired aplastic anemia. About the study: Mean yield of DNA from sorted CD4+ and CD8+ cells was approximately 3 ug.

An expansion of CD8+CD57+ cells by flow cytometry had been shown in patients chosen for sequencing. There were no patients without severe acquired aplastic anemia. V shed 3 bases and J shed 2 bases, with 8 bases lying between them. Germline CDR1 is SEHNR and CDR2 is FQNEAQ (reference sequence). The CDR3 has 13 residues. Profiles of TCR beta VDJ and CDR3 were generated from a genomic DNA template. TCRdb re-called the reads with MiXCR, one entry per CDR3 protein. The sample contains roughly 290,000 distinct CDR3 sequences, 45% to 65% of which appear only once. Study results and caveats: Patients shared twenty-nine CD8+ CDR3 sequences with controls.

This clonotype originated in a human donor with aplastic anemia. The chain is built from TRBV7-9 and TRBJ2-7; D not certain. The sequenced sample consisted of sorted CD4+, CD8+, or CD8+CD57+ T cells (not recorded which) from PBMCs. The CDR3 reads CASSFRKTYEQYF. CDR3 sequence (DNA): TGTGCCAGCAGCTTTCGGAAGACCTACGAGCAGTACTTC.